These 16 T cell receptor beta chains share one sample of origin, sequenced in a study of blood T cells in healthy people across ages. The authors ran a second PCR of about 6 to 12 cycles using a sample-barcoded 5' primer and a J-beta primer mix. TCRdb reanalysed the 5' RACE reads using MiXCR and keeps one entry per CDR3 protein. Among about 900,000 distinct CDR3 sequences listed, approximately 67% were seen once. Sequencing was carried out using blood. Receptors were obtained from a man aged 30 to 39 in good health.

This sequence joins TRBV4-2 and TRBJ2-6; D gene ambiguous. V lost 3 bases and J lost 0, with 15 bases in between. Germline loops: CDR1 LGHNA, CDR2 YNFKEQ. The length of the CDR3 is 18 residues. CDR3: CASSHKVGQASGANVLTF. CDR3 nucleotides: TGTGCCAGCAGCCATAAGGTAGGGCAGGCCTCTGGGGCCAACGTCCTGACTTTC.

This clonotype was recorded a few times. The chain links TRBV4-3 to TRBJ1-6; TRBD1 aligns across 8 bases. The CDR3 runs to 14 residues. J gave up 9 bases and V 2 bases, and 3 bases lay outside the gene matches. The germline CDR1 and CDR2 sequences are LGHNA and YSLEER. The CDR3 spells CASSQQTGGSPLHF. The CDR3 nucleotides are TGCGCCAGCAGCCAACAAACAGGGGGTTCACCCCTCCACTTT.

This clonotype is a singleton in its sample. The CDR3 here is CASSQHPSSPGYEKLFF. The CDR3, as DNA: TGTGCCAGCAGTCAACACCCATCAAGCCCGGGGTATGAAAAACTGTTTTTT. The rearrangement joins TRBV25-1 to TRBJ1-4; D gene uncertain. This CDR3 contains 17 residues. Germline-derived CDR1 and CDR2 are MGHDK and SYGVNS. Trimming shortened V by 5 bases and J by 6 bases, and 22 bases separated the two germline ends.

The DNA of the CDR3 is TGTGCCAGCAGCGTAGTCCCACACGAGCAGTACTTC. This codes for CASSVVPHEQYF. The genes are TRBV9 and TRBJ2-7; the D is unclear. Per germline, CDR1 SGDLS and CDR2 YYNGEE. The V end was cut by 0 bases, the J end by 5 bases, with 6 bases between. This CDR3 has 12 amino acids. Full variable domain (remainder filled in from reference TRBV9 and TRBJ2-7): DSGVTQTPKHLITATGQRVTLRCSPRSGDLSVYWYQQSLDQGLQFLIQYYNGEERAKGNILERFSAQQFPDLHSELNLSSLELGDSALYFCASSVVPHEQYFGPGTRLTVT.

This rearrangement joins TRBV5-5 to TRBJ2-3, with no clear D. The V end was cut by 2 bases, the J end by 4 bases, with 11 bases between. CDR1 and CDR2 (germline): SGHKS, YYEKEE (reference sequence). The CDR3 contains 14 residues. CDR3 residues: CASSFTNNADTQYF. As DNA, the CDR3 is TGTGCCAGCAGCTTTACAAATAACGCAGATACGCAGTATTTT.

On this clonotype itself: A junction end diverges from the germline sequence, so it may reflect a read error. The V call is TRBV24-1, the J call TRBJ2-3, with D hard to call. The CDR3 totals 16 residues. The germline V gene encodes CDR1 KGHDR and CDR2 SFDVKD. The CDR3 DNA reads TGTGTCACCTCCACGCGCGTGGGCAGTACCGCAGATACGCAGTATTTT. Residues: CVTSTRVGSTADTQYF.

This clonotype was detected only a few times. As DNA, the CDR3 is TGTGCCAGCAGCTTATCAGGGACAGGGCTAGACAATGAGCAGTTCTTC. Amino acid sequence: CASSLSGTGLDNEQFF. The chain carries TRBV7-2 and TRBJ2-1; 9 nucleotides align to TRBD1. V shed 2 bases and J 5 bases; nucleotides not matched to a gene: 7. This CDR3 is 16 amino acids long. Germline V lookup: CDR1 SGHTA, CDR2 FQGNSA.

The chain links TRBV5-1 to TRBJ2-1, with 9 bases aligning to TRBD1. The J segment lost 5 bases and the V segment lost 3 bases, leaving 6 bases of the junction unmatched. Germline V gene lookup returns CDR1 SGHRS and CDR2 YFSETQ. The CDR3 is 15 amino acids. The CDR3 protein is CASSSAGQGNNEQFF. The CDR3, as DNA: TGCGCCAGCAGCTCGGCGGGACAGGGAAACAATGAGCAGTTCTTC.

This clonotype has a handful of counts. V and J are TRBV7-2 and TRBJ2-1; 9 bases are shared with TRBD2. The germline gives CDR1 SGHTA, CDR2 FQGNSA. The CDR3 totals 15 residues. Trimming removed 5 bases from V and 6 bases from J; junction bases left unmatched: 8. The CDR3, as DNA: TGTGCCAGCAGCCGTAGCGGGGGTACAATCAATGAGCAGTTCTTC. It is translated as CASSRSGGTINEQFF.

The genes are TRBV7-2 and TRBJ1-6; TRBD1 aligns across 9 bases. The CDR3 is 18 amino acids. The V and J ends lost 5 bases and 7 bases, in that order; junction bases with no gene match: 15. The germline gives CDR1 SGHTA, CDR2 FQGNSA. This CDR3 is CASSQRVAAQGANSPLHF. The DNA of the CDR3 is TGTGCCAGCAGCCAAAGGGTAGCCGCACAGGGGGCGAATTCACCCCTCCACTTT.

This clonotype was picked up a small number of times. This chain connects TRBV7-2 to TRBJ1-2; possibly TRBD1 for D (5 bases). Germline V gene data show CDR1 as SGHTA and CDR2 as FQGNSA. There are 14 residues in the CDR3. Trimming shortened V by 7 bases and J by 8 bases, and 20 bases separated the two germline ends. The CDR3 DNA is TGTGCCAGCACTACCAGGGCCATGGCAGTGGGCTACACCTTC. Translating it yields CASTTRAMAVGYTF. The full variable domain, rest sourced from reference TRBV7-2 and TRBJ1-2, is GAGVSQSPSNKVTEKGKDVELRCDPISGHTALYWYRQSLGQGLEFLIYFQGNSAPDKSGLPSDRFSAERTGGSVSTLTIQRTQQEDSAVYLCASTTRAMAVGYTFGSGTRLTVV.

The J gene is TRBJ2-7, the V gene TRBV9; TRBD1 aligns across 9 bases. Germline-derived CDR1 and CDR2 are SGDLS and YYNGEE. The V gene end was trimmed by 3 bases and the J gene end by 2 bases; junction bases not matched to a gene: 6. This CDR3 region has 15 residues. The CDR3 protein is CASSAAGTGPYEQYF. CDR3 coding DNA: TGTGCCAGCAGCGCGGCCGGGACAGGGCCCTACGAGCAGTACTTC. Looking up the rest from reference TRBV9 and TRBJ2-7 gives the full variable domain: DSGVTQTPKHLITATGQRVTLRCSPRSGDLSVYWYQQSLDQGLQFLIQYYNGEERAKGNILERFSAQQFPDLHSELNLSSLELGDSALYFCASSAAGTGPYEQYFGPGTRLTVT.

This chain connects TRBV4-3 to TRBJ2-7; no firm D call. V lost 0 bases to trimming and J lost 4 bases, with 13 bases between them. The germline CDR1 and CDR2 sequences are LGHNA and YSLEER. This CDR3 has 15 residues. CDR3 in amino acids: CASSQEGNGWYEQYF. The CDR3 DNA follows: TGCGCCAGCAGCCAAGAGGGGAACGGCTGGTACGAGCAGTACTTC.

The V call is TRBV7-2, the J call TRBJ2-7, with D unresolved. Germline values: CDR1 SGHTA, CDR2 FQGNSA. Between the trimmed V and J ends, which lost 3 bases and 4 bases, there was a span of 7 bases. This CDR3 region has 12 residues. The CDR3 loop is CASSLVNYEQYF. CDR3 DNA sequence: TGTGCCAGCAGCTTGGTAAATTACGAGCAGTACTTC.

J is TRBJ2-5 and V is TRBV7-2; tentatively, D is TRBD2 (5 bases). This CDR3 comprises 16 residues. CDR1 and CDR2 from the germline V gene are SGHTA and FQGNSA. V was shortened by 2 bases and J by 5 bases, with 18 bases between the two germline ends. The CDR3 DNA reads TGTGCCAGCAGCTTAATGGACCCGGGGAGTGGGGAGACCCAGTACTTC. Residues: CASSLMDPGSGETQYF.

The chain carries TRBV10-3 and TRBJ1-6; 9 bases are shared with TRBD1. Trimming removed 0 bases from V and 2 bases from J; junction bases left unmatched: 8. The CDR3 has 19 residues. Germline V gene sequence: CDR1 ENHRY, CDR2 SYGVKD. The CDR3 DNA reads TGTGCCATCAGTGAGTCGACTCGGGGACAGGGCCCCTATAATTCACCCCTCCACTTT. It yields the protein CAISESTRGQGPYNSPLHF.